These 31 T cell receptor beta chains were all obtained from the same sample, sequenced in a study of blood T cells in healthy people across ages (dated by TCRdb to between 2015 and 2017). The method was 5' RACE. The sequencer was an Illumina HiSeq 2500. The second PCR ran for roughly 7 to 11 cycles and used a J-beta primer mix along with a sample-barcoded 5' primer. TCRdb trimmed public reads at Q25 via fastp, called clones via MiXCR and kept in-frame beta chains. Every entry covers one CDR3 protein and lists the most common genes and DNA from its rows. Counted in this sample were approximately 830,000 distinct CDR3 sequences; around two thirds of them appeared once. Around 30% of the sample goes to the ten largest clones. Sequenced: blood. These receptors were obtained from a young man in good health.

V usage is TRBV12-3 or TRBV12-4 and J usage is TRBJ2-1, with 7 bases aligning to TRBD2. V trimming: 7 bases; J trimming: 3 bases; junction bases outside the gene matches: 9. The CDR3 is 15 residues long. The CDR3: CASKLSGEFYNEQFF. The CDR3 DNA follows: TGTGCCAGCAAACTAAGCGGGGAGTTCTACAATGAGCAGTTCTTC.

The rearrangement links TRBV27 to TRBJ2-7, with D tentatively TRBD2 (5 bases). In germline, CDR1 is MNHEY, CDR2 SMNVEV (reference sequence). The germline V and J ends were trimmed by 4 bases and 1 base, with 11 bases remaining between them. This CDR3 comprises 14 residues. CDR3 region: CASSWHSGSYEQYF. CDR3 coding DNA: TGTGCCAGCAGTTGGCATTCGGGGTCCTACGAGCAGTACTTC.

This clonotype was counted at least ten times. The chain uses TRBV12-3 or TRBV12-4 and TRBJ2-1; D is unclear. The CDR3 consists of 12 residues. V dropped 3 bases and J dropped 7 bases, with 7 bases sitting between them. The DNA of the CDR3 is TGTGCCAGCAGTTTGGACCGAAATGAGCAGTTCTTC. It codes for CASSLDRNEQFF.

The V gene is TRBV7-2, the J gene TRBJ2-2; D is possibly TRBD1 or TRBD2 (6 bases each). The CDR3 is 15 amino acids. The germline V gene has CDR1 SGHTA and CDR2 FQGNSA. V lost 1 base and J 3 bases, leaving 9 bases between the germline ends. The CDR3 protein is CASSLVGGDTGELFF. Here the CDR3 DNA reads TGTGCCAGCAGCTTAGTGGGGGGCGACACCGGGGAGCTGTTTTTT. Based on the CDR3 plus reference TRBV7-2 and TRBJ2-2, the full variable domain is GAGVSQSPSNKVTEKGKDVELRCDPISGHTALYWYRQSLGQGLEFLIYFQGNSAPDKSGLPSDRFSAERTGGSVSTLTIQRTQQEDSAVYLCASSLVGGDTGELFFGEGSRLTVL.

The chain has TRBV7-8 and TRBJ2-5, with a weak D call TRBD2 (5 bases). Trimming removed 5 bases at V and 7 bases at J, with 14 bases between. Germline loops: CDR1 SGHVS, CDR2 FQNEAQ. This CDR3 has 13 residues. The CDR3 loop is CASSIGKSGTQYF. CDR3 nucleotide sequence: TGTGCCAGCAGCATCGGGAAAAGTGGGACCCAGTACTTC. Supplemented by reference TRBV7-8 and TRBJ2-5, the full variable domain reads GAGVSQSPRYKVAKRGQDVALRCDPISGHVSLFWYQQALGQGPEFLTYFQNEAQLDKSGLPSDRFFAERPEGSVSTLKIQRTQQEDSAVYLCASSIGKSGTQYFGPGTRLLVL.

This clonotype was counted only a few times. This chain uses TRBV7-2 with TRBJ1-1; 11 positions match TRBD1. CDR1 is SGHTA, CDR2 FQGNSA, per germline. The CDR3 is 14 amino acids. V lost 2 bases, J lost 7 bases, and 3 bases stayed unmatched. The CDR3 is CASSLRGTGGEAFF. The CDR3 coding sequence is TGTGCCAGCAGCTTAAGAGGGACAGGGGGTGAAGCTTTCTTT.

This sequence joins TRBV6-2 or TRBV6-3 and TRBJ1-5, with D hard to call. V was shortened by 5 bases and J by 2 bases, with 13 bases between the two germline ends. This CDR3 has 15 amino acids. CDR1 and CDR2 (germline): MNHEY, SVGEGT. The CDR3 protein is CASSPPQARNQPQHF. The CDR3 nucleotides are TGTGCCAGCAGTCCCCCCCAAGCCCGCAATCAGCCCCAGCATTTT.

The chain uses TRBV7-2 and TRBJ2-4, with a weak D call TRBD2 (5 bases). The germline V gene has CDR1 SGHTA and CDR2 FQGNSA. The CDR3 spans 11 residues. With 5 bases removed from V and 13 bases from J, the gap between germline ends came to 12 bases. The DNA of the CDR3 is TGTGCCAGCAGCCTAGGGAGACCCCAGTACTTC. This encodes CASSLGRPQYF.

The rearrangement joins TRBV5-1 to TRBJ2-1, with D possibly being TRBD1 or TRBD2 (6 bases each). V lost 2 bases to trimming and J lost 2 bases, with 11 bases between them. Germline V gene lookup returns CDR1 SGHRS and CDR2 YFSETQ. CDR3 length: 15 residues. The CDR3 nucleotides are TGCGCCAGCAGCTTCGGGGGCTCTACCTACAATGAGCAGTTCTTC. Amino acids: CASSFGGSTYNEQFF.

This clonotype has only a few counts. The V gene is TRBV29-1, the J gene TRBJ2-7; the D call may be TRBD1 or TRBD2 (6 bases each). This CDR3 contains 13 residues. Germline V gene lookup returns CDR1 SQVTM and CDR2 ANQGSEA. The V end was cut by 7 bases, the J end by 0 bases, with 13 bases between. CDR3 sequence (DNA): TGCAGCGGCAGGGGCGGGGACTCCTACGAGCAGTACTTC. It codes for CSGRGGDSYEQYF.

The genes are TRBV2 and TRBJ2-1; D is possibly TRBD1 (6 bases). CDR1 SNHLY and CDR2 FYNNEI come from the germline V gene. The CDR3 is 11 amino acids. CDR3 in DNA: TGTGTCTCAGGGGCCGGGGATGAGCAGTTCTTC. It translates to CVSGAGDEQFF.

The CDR3 DNA reads TGTGCCAGCAGACCACTCAGCGGCGGGGGATACAATGAGCAGTTCTTC. As protein: CASRPLSGGGYNEQFF. V gene TRBV9 combines with J gene TRBJ2-1, with 7 bases that match TRBD2. Trimming took 5 bases from V and 4 from J; bases not matched to a gene: 12. The CDR3 consists of 16 residues. Looked up from germline, CDR1 is SGDLS and CDR2 is YYNGEE. Looking up the rest from reference TRBV9 and TRBJ2-1 gives the full variable domain: DSGVTQTPKHLITATGQRVTLRCSPRSGDLSVYWYQQSLDQGLQFLIQYYNGEERAKGNILERFSAQQFPDLHSELNLSSLELGDSALYFCASRPLSGGGYNEQFFGPGTRLTVL.

The chain has TRBV27 and TRBJ2-4; D perhaps matches TRBD2 (6 bases). The CDR3 length is 11 residues. Germline V gene lookup returns CDR1 MNHEY and CDR2 SMNVEV (reference sequence). V gave up 6 bases and J gave up 15 bases, with 15 bases separating them. This CDR3 is CASRLRGGLYF. In nucleotides, the CDR3 is TGTGCCAGCAGGTTACGTGGGGGGTTGTACTTC.

The chain joins TRBV29-1 to TRBJ1-6; D is undetermined. This CDR3 is built from 12 residues. Germline CDR1 SQVTM, CDR2 ANQGSEA. V gave up 7 bases and J gave up 6 bases, with 10 bases separating them. CDR3 region: CSATTGNSPLHF. The CDR3 DNA reads as TGCAGCGCCACAACCGGTAATTCACCCCTCCACTTT. Based on the CDR3 plus reference TRBV29-1 and TRBJ1-6, the full variable domain is SAVISQKPSRDICQRGTSLTIQCQVDSQVTMMFWYRQQPGQSLTLIATANQGSEATYESGFVIDKFPISRPNLTFSTLTVSNMSPEDSSIYLCSATTGNSPLHFGNGTRLTVT.

This clonotype was counted once. The V and J genes are TRBV7-2 and TRBJ2-7; D uncertain. Germline V gives CDR1 SGHTA, CDR2 FQGNSA. The CDR3 is 14 amino acids. Trimming left V 4 bases short and J 0 bases short, with 10 bases between. CDR3 residues: CASSSRPGSYEQYF. The CDR3 DNA reads as TGTGCCAGCAGCTCACGGCCCGGCTCCTACGAGCAGTACTTC.

As for this clonotype: The junction does not match germline at one end; this may be a read error. The chain recombines TRBV15 with TRBJ2-6; D unresolved. This CDR3 spans 15 amino acids. The germline V gene encodes CDR1 LNHNV and CDR2 YYDKDF (reference sequence). The CDR3 nucleotides read TGTGCCACCAGCGATAGCCACTCTGGGACCAACGTCCTGACTTTC. Translated, it gives CATSDSHSGTNVLTF.

V and J are TRBV10-3 and TRBJ2-2; possibly TRBD2 for D (5 bases). Germline-derived CDR1 and CDR2 are ENHRY and SYGVKD. V was pared by 0 bases and J by 4 bases, with 12 bases between. This CDR3 spans 16 amino acids. The CDR3 coding sequence is TGTGCCATCAGTGAGTCTGCCGCGGGCAGCACCGGGGAGCTGTTTTTT. The encoded protein is CAISESAAGSTGELFF.

The chain combines TRBV29-1 with TRBJ2-3; no firm D call. This CDR3 has 12 residues. Trimming left V 7 bases short and J 5 bases short, with 13 bases between. Germline-derived CDR1 and CDR2 are SQVTM and ANQGSEA. The CDR3 DNA reads TGCAGCGCTGGGCTAACCAGAGATACGCAGTATTTT. It specifies CSAGLTRDTQYF.

CDR3 sequence (DNA): TGTGCCAGCAGTGACTCGGACAGGGGACACGAGCAGTACTTC. Its translation: CASSDSDRGHEQYF. This chain joins TRBV6-4 and TRBJ2-5, with 9 nucleotides matching TRBD1. The assigned J gene may be wrong: the sequence end matches TRBJ2-7 better. Germline V gives CDR1 MRHNA, CDR2 SNTAGT. The CDR3 has 14 amino acids.

CDR3 bases: TGTGCCAGCAGCCAGGGACTAGCGGGGCGCATTACGCAGTATTTT. Protein: CASSQGLAGRITQYF. J is TRBJ2-3 and V is TRBV4-2; TRBD2 matches 13 bases. CDR1 and CDR2 from the germline V gene are LGHNA and YNFKEQ. Unmatched junction bases numbered 5, after V lost 3 bases and J lost 8 bases. The CDR3 runs to 15 residues.

This clonotype was counted many times. This chain uses TRBV11-1 with TRBJ2-5; D is uncertain. CDR1 SGHAT and CDR2 FQDESV come from the germline V gene (reference sequence). Between the trimmed V and J ends, which lost 2 bases and 1 base, there was a span of 5 bases. The length of the CDR3 is 13 residues. The CDR3 DNA follows: TGTGCCAGCAGCTTACCCCTCCAAGAGACCCAGTACTTC. Translation: CASSLPLQETQYF.

This rearrangement joins TRBV9 to TRBJ2-3, with D perhaps matching TRBD2 (6 bases). Trimming pared 3 bases from V and 5 bases from J, leaving 10 bases between. In germline, CDR1 is SGDLS, CDR2 YYNGEE. This CDR3 has 13 residues. The CDR3 reads CASSALGGDTQYF. As DNA, the CDR3 is TGTGCCAGCAGCGCCCTCGGGGGAGATACGCAGTATTTT.

The rearrangement links TRBV6-2 or TRBV6-3 to TRBJ2-1; 9 nucleotides line up with TRBD1. The germline V gene has CDR1 MNHEY and CDR2 SVGEGT. The CDR3 covers 15 residues. The V and J ends lost 6 bases and 1 base, in that order; junction bases with no gene match: 4. CDR3 residues: CASRRQGESYNEQFF. CDR3 DNA: TGTGCCAGCAGAAGACAGGGGGAATCCTACAATGAGCAGTTCTTC.

The rearrangement uses TRBV28 and TRBJ1-2; 7 nucleotides agree with TRBD1. Trimming cost V 6 bases and J 1 base; bases outside gene matches: 8. The length of the CDR3 is 15 residues. Germline V lookup: CDR1 MDHEN, CDR2 SYDVKM. In DNA form, the CDR3 reads TGTGCCAGCAGAGCCCGACAGGGTGTTAACTATGGCTACACCTTC. The encoded protein is CASRARQGVNYGYTF.

The table lists this clonotype with a few counts. CDR3 coding DNA: TGCAGTGCTAGACCTCTGCCGGGGGACGAGACCCAGTACTTC. Its translation: CSARPLPGDETQYF. V usage is TRBV20-1 and J usage is TRBJ2-7; TRBD2 might be the D (6 bases). The J call may be in error: the DNA end matches TRBJ2-5 better. The CDR3 length is 14 residues. Germline V CDR1 and CDR2: DFQATT, SNEGSKA (reference sequence).

This sequence joins TRBV20-1 and TRBJ2-5; D is uncertain. CDR1 is DFQATT and CDR2 is SNEGSKA in the germline V gene (reference sequence). This CDR3 has 16 residues. Trimming took 0 bases from V and 7 from J, leaving 21 bases between them. CDR3 loop: CSARDYARVAEVTQYF. In nucleotides, the CDR3 is TGCAGTGCTAGAGATTATGCGAGAGTCGCCGAGGTGACCCAGTACTTC.

This clonotype showed up just once. V is TRBV12-3 or TRBV12-4 and J is TRBJ2-5, with TRBD2 identical over 10 bases. Germline trimming cut 4 bases from V and 5 bases from J; bases unmatched to any gene: 7. The CDR3 covers 15 residues. In DNA, the CDR3 is TGTGCCAGCAGTTGGAGCGGGGGGGCCAGGGAGACCCAGTACTTC. This gives the protein CASSWSGGARETQYF.

This clonotype was picked up a small number of times. The V gene is TRBV29-1, the J gene TRBJ1-1, with D possibly matching TRBD1 (6 bases). Per the germline V gene, CDR1 is SQVTM and CDR2 is ANQGSEA. The CDR3 has 14 residues. V was clipped by 8 bases and J by 7 bases, with 23 bases between them. The CDR3 reads CSILISQGNDEAFF. Here the CDR3 DNA reads TGCAGCATACTCATCTCACAGGGTAATGATGAAGCTTTCTTT.

The chain has TRBV20-1 and TRBJ2-5; D is perhaps TRBD1 (6 bases). Near its end, the DNA agrees better with TRBJ2-3, so the J call may be wrong. The CDR3 loop spans 13 amino acids. Germline CDR1 reads DFQATT; CDR2 reads SNEGSKA (reference sequence). The CDR3 nucleotides are TGCAGTGCCCCCGAAGGGGGAATCGAGACCCAGTATTTT. The encoded protein is CSAPEGGIETQYF.

The chain joins TRBV4-2 to TRBJ2-5; D remains ambiguous. The J call is uncertain, as TRBJ2-7 better fits the DNA end. This CDR3 region has 13 residues. Germline V CDR1 and CDR2: LGHNA, YNFKEQ. CDR3 amino acids: CASSQRLVGEQYF. DNA of the CDR3: TGTGCCAGCAGCCAAAGGCTAGTGGGCGAGCAGTACTTC.

In this sample, this clonotype turned up once. V and J are TRBV5-5 and TRBJ2-1; TRBD2 is a possible D gene (6 bases). CDR1 and CDR2 from the germline V gene are SGHKS and YYEKEE (reference sequence). Trimming took off 6 bases at V and 1 base at J, with 17 bases between the two ends. CDR3 length: 16 amino acids. CDR3 sequence reads: CASTPDAGPSYNEQFF. DNA for the CDR3: TGTGCCAGCACCCCGGACGCGGGGCCATCCTACAATGAGCAGTTCTTC.